This T cell receptor beta chain was captured by sequencing in a study of blood T cell repertoires in COVID-19. Study information: Whether acute or convalescent, the COVID-19 samples came from the United States, Italy and Spain. PBMCs, B-cell-depleted T cells, or T cells were the source of the cDNA or gDNA that made up the material.

Germline CDR1 and CDR2: MNHEY and SVGAGI. J was trimmed by 5 bases and V by 6 bases; bases with no gene match: 4. The CDR3 length is 12 residues. Authors' data handling: For nucleated cells, counts were estimated from reference gene primer amplification. Profiling relied on immunoSEQ multiplex PCR, and the TCRdb table lists in-frame clones only, not all of them. From that table come the V and J calls and clone size; the DNA was used to work out D and trimming. In the table there are roughly 38,000 clones, over 80% of which are singletons. The sequence came from a woman in her sixties or seventies with acute or convalescent COVID-19. V and J are TRBV6-5 and TRBJ2-7; the match to TRBD1 covers 7 bases. The material sequenced was peripheral blood. Here the CDR3 reads CASRTGWNEQYV. In nucleotides, the CDR3 is TGTGCCAGCAGGACAGGGTGGAACGAGCAGTACGTC.